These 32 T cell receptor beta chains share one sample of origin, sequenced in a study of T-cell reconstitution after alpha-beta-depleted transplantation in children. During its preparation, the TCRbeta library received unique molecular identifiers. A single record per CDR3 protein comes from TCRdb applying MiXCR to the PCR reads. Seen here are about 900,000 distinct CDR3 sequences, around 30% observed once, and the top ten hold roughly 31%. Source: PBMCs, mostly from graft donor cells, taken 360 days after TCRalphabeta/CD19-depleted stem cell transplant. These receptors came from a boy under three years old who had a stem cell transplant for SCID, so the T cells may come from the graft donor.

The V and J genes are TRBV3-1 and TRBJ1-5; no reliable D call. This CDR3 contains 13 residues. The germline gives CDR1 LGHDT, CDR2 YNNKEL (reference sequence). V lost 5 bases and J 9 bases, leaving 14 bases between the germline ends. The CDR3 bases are TGTGCCAGCAGCTCCGGTGGGGTGGGGCCCCAGCATTTT. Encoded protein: CASSSGGVGPQHF.

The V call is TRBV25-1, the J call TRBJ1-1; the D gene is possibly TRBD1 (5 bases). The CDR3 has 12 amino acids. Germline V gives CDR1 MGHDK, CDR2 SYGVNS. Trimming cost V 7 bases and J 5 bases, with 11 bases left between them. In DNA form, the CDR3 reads TGTGCCAGCAACGGGGGGAAAACTGAAGCTTTCTTT. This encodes CASNGGKTEAFF.

DNA for the CDR3: TGTGCCAGCGTCGATGAGGGTGGGTGGGATGAGCAGTTCTTC. It is translated as CASVDEGGWDEQFF. V gene TRBV7-9 combines with J gene TRBJ2-1; D is possibly TRBD2 (5 bases). Between the trimmed V and J ends, which lost 8 bases and 8 bases, there was a span of 19 bases. This CDR3 is 14 amino acids long. The germline V gene has CDR1 SEHNR and CDR2 FQNEAQ (reference sequence).

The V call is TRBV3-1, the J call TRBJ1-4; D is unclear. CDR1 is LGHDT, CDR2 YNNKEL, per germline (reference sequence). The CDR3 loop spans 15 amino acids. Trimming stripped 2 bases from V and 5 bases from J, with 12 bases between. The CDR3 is CASSQQPGLNEKLFF. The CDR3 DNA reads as TGTGCCAGCAGCCAACAGCCGGGCCTCAATGAAAAACTGTTTTTT.

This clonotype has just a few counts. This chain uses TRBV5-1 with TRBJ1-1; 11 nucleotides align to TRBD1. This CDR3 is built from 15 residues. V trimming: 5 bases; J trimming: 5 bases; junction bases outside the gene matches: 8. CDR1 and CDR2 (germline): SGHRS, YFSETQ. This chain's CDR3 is CASSSGDRGRTEAFF. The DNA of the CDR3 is TGCGCCAGCAGTTCTGGGGACAGGGGGAGAACTGAAGCTTTCTTT.

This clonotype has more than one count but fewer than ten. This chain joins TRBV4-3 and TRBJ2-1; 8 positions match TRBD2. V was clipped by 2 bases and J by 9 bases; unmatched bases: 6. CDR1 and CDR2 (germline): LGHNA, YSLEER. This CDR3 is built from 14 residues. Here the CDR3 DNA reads TGCGCCAGCAGCCAACCGGGGGGGCCTAGTGAGCAGTTCTTC. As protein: CASSQPGGPSEQFF.

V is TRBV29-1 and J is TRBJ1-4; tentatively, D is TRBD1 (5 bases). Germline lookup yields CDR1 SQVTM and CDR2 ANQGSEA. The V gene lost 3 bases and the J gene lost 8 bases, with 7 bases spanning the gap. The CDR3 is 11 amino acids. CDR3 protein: CSVDGGEKLFF. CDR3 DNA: TGCAGCGTTGATGGGGGAGAAAAACTGTTTTTT.

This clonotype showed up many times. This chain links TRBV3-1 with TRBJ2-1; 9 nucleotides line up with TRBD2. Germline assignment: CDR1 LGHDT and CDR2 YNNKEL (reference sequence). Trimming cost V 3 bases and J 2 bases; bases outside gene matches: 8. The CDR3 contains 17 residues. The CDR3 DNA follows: TGTGCCAGCAGCCAGGATGCTAGCGGGGTACCCTACAATGAGCAGTTCTTC. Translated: CASSQDASGVPYNEQFF.

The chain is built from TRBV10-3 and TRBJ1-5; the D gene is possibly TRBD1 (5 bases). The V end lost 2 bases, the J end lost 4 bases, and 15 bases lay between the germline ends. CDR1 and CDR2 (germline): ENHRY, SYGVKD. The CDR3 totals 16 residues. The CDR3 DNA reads TGTGCCATCAGTGAGGGGGGAGGGAAGAATAATCAGCCCCAGCATTTT. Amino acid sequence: CAISEGGGKNNQPQHF.

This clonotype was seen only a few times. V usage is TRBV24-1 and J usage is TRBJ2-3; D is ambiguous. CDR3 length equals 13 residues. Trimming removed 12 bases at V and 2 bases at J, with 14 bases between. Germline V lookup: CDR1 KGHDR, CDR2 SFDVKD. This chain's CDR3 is CAAGTRDTDTQYF. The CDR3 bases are TGTGCCGCCGGTACGAGAGACACAGATACGCAGTATTTT.

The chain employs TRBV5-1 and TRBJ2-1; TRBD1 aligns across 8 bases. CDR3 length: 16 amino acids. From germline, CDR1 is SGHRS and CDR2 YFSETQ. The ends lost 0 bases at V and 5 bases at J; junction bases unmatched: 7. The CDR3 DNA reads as TGCGCCAGCAGCTTGGCCCCCAGGACAGGGAACAATGAGCAGTTCTTC. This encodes CASSLAPRTGNNEQFF.

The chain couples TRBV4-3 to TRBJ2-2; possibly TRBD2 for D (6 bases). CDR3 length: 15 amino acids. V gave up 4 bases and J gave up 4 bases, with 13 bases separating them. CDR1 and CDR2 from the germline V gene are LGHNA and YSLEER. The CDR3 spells CASSPDTSPTGELFF. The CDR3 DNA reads TGCGCCAGCAGCCCGGACACTAGCCCCACCGGGGAGCTGTTTTTT.

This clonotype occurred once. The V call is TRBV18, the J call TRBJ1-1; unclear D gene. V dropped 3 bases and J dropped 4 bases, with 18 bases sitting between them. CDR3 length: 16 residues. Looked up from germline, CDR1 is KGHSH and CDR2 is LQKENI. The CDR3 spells CASSPDLIGKSTEAFF. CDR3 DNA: TGTGCCAGCTCACCCGACTTAATTGGGAAGAGCACTGAAGCTTTCTTT. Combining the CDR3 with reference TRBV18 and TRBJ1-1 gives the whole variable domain NAGVMQNPRHLVRRRGQEARLRCSPMKGHSHVYWYRQLPEEGLKFMVYLQKENIIDESGMPKERFSAEFPKEGPSILRIQQVVRGDSAAYFCASSPDLIGKSTEAFFGQGTRLTVV.

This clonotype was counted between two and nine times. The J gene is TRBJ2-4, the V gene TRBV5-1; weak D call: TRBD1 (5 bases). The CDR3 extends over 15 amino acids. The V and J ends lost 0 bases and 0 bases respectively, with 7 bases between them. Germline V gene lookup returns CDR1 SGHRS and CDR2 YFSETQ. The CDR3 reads CASSLEGLAKNIQYF. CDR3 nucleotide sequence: TGCGCCAGCAGCTTGGAGGGGTTAGCCAAAAACATTCAGTACTTC.

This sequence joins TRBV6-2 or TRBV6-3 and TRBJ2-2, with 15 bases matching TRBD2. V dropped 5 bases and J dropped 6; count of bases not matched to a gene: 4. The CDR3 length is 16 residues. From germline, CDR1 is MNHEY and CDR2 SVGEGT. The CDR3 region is CASSPGTSGGPGELFF. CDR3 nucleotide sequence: TGTGCCAGCAGTCCCGGGACTAGCGGGGGGCCCGGGGAGCTGTTTTTT.

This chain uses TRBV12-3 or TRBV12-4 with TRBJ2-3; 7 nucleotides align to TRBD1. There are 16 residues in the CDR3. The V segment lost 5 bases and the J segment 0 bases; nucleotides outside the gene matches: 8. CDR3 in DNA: TGTGCCAGCAGTCCCAGACAGGGCTCTAGCACAGATACGCAGTATTTT. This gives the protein CASSPRQGSSTDTQYF.

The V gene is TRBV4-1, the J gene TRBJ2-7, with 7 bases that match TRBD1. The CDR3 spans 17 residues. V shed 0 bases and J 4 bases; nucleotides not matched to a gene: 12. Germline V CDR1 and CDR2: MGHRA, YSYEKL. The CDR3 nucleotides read TGCGCCAGCAGCCAAGATACCCTCCGGGACAGAATTTACGAGCAGTACTTC. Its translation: CASSQDTLRDRIYEQYF.

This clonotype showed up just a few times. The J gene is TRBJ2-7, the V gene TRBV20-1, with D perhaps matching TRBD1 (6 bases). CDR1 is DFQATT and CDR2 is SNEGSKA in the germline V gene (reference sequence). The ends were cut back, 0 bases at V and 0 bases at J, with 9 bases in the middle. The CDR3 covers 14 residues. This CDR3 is CSARDEGVSYEQYF. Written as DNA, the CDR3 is TGCAGTGCTAGAGATGAGGGGGTCTCCTACGAGCAGTACTTC.

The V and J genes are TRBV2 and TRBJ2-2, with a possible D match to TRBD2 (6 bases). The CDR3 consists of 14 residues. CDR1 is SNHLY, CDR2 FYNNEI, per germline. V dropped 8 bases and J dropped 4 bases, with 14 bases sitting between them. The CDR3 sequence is CASGIGGGTGELFF. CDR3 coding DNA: TGTGCCAGCGGTATTGGGGGAGGCACCGGGGAGCTGTTTTTT. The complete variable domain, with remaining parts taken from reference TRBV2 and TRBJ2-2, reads EPEVTQTPSHQVTQMGQEVILRCVPISNHLYFYWYRQILGQKVEFLVSFYNNEISEKSEIFDDQFSVERPDGSNFTLKIRSTKLEDSAMYFCASGIGGGTGELFFGEGSRLTVL.

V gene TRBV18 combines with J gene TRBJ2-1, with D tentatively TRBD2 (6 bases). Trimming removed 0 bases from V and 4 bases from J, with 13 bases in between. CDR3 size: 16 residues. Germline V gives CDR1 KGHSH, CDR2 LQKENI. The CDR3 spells CASSPPFPGRYNEQFF. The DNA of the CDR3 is TGTGCCAGCTCACCACCATTCCCAGGGAGGTACAATGAGCAGTTCTTC.

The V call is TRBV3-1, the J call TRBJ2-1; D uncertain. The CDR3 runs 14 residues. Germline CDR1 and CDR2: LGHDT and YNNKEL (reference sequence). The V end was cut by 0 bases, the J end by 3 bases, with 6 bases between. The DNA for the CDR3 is TGTGCCAGCAGCCAAGACGGTATCTACAATGAGCAGTTCTTC. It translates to CASSQDGIYNEQFF.

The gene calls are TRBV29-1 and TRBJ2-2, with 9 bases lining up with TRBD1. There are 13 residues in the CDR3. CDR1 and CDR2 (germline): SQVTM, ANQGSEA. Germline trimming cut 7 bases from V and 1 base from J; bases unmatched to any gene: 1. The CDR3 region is CSADRGNTGELFF. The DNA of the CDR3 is TGCAGCGCGGACAGGGGGAACACCGGGGAGCTGTTTTTT.

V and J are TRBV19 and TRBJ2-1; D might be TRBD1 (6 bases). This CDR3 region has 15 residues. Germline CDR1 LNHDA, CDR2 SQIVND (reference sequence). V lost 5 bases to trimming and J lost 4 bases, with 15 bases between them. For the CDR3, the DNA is TGTGCCAGTAGTCAAAGGACAGTAAGATACAATGAGCAGTTCTTC. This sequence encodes CASSQRTVRYNEQFF.

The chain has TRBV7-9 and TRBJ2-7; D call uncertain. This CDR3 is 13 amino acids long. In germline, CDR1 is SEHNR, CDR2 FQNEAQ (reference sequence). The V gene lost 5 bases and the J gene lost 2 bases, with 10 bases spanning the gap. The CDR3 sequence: CASSRRSPYEQYF. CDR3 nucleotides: TGTGCCAGCAGCCGACGCTCTCCCTACGAGCAGTACTTC. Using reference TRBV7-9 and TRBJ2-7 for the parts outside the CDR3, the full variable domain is DTGVSQNPRHKITKRGQNVTFRCDPISEHNRLYWYRQTLGQGPEFLTYFQNEAQLEKSRLLSDRFSAERPKGSFSTLEIQRTEQGDSAMYLCASSRRSPYEQYFGPGTRLTVT.

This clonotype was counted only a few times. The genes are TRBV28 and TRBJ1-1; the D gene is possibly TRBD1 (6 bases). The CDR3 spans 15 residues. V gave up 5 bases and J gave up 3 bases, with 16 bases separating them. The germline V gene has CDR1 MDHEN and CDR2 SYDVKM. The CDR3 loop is CASSPSTGRDTEAFF. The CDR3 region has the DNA TGTGCCAGCAGTCCCTCGACAGGTAGGGACACTGAAGCTTTCTTT.

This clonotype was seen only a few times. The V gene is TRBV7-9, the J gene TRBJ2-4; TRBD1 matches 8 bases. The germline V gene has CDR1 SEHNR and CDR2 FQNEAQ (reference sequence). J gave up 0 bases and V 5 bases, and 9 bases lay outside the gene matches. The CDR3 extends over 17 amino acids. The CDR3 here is CASSLGTGTLAKNIQYF. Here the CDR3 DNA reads TGTGCCAGCAGCCTAGGGACAGGTACCCTAGCCAAAAACATTCAGTACTTC.

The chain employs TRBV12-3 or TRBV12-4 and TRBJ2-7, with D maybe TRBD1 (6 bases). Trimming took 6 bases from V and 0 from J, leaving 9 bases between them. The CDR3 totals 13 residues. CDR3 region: CASRQGSSYEQYF. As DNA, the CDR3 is TGTGCCAGCAGACAGGGAAGCTCCTACGAGCAGTACTTC.

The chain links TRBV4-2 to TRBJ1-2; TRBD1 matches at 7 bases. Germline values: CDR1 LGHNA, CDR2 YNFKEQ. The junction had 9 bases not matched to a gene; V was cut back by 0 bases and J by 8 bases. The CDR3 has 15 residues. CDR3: CASSQDQTGAGGYTF. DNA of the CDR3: TGTGCCAGCAGCCAAGACCAAACAGGGGCTGGGGGCTACACCTTC.

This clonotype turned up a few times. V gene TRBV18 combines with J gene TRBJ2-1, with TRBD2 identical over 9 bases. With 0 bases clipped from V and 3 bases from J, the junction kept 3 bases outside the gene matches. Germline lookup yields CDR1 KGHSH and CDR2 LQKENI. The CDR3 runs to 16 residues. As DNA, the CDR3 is TGTGCCAGCTCACCACCCCCTAGCGGGATCTACAATGAGCAGTTCTTC. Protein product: CASSPPPSGIYNEQFF.

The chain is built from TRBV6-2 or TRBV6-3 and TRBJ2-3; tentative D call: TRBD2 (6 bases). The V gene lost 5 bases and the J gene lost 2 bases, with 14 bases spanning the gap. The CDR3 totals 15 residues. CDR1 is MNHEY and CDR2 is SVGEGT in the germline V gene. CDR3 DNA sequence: TGTGCCAGCAGTGCCACTAGCACGCCCACAGATACGCAGTATTTT. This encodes CASSATSTPTDTQYF.

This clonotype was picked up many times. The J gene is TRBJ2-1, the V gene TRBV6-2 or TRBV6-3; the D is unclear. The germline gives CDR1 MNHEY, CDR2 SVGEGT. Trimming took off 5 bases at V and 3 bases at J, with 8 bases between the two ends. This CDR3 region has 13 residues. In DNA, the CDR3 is TGTGCCAGCAGTCGACCGGTCTACAATGAGCAGTTCTTC. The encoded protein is CASSRPVYNEQFF.

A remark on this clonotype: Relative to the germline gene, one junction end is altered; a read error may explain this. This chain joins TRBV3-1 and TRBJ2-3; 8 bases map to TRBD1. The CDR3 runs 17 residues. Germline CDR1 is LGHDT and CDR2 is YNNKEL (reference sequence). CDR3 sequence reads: CASSQGLRQGNVDTQYF. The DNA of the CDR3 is TGTGCCAGCAGTCAAGGCCTCCGACAGGGGAACGTAGATACGCAGTATTTT.